These 21 T cell receptor beta chains were all obtained from the same sample, sequenced in a study of human T cells and chemical hapten exposure. TCRdb re-called the RACE reads through MiXCR, storing one row per CDR3 protein. The sample contains under 200,000 distinct CDR3 sequences, around a quarter of which appear only once. Described time point: patch test 3, about 24 weeks after DPC sensitization. Treatment described: therapeutic diphenylcyclopropenone sensitization with weekly scalp DPC. This specimen consisted of whole blood, obtained in connection with sensitization to the hapten diphenylcyclopropenone (DPC). The receptors were gathered from a woman in her late teens or twenties with alopecia areata. Some clones in this sample may be carry-over from other donors' samples.

The rearrangement joins TRBV28 to TRBJ2-4; no reliable D call. This CDR3 contains 12 residues. Germline values: CDR1 MDHEN, CDR2 SYDVKM. V was pared by 8 bases and J by 8 bases, with 13 bases between. In nucleotides, the CDR3 is TGTGCCAGCGGCGCAGGCAGTGACATTCAGTACTTC. It is translated as CASGAGSDIQYF.

This clonotype was picked up a small number of times. The gene calls are TRBV7-8 and TRBJ1-1, with D unclear. Germline V gives CDR1 SGHVS, CDR2 FQNEAQ. Deletions cut 5 bases from V and 3 bases from J, with 10 bases between. The CDR3 is 13 residues long. CDR3 DNA sequence: TGTGCCAGCAGCCCCGCGGGGTACACTGAAGCTTTCTTT. It yields the protein CASSPAGYTEAFF.

This rearrangement joins TRBV29-1 to TRBJ2-7; 10 bases match TRBD2. J gave up 5 bases and V 6 bases, and 16 bases lay outside the gene matches. This CDR3 has 16 residues. The V gene's germline CDR1 is SQVTM and CDR2 ANQGSEA. CDR3 residues: CSVKKPRTSGGNEQYF. The CDR3 region has the DNA TGCAGCGTCAAAAAACCCCGGACTAGCGGAGGGAACGAGCAGTACTTC.

Notes on this clonotype: A much larger clone differs by one base, so this may be a read error. The chain has TRBV27 and TRBJ1-5; 9 nucleotides align to TRBD1. This CDR3 has 14 amino acids. J was trimmed by 2 bases and V by 4 bases; bases with no gene match: 0. The germline gives CDR1 MNHEY, CDR2 SMNVEV (reference sequence). CDR3 sequence: CASSWTGGNQPQHF. In DNA form, the CDR3 reads TGTGCCAGCAGTTGGACAGGGGGCAATCAGCCCCAGCATTTT.

This clonotype occurred a few times. V usage is TRBV4-3 and J usage is TRBJ2-5; a possible D gene is TRBD1 (7 bases). This CDR3 is 16 amino acids long. Germline V gives CDR1 LGHNA, CDR2 YSLEER. The germline V and J ends were trimmed by 0 bases and 4 bases, with 15 bases remaining between them. As DNA, the CDR3 is TGCGCCAGCAGCCAAGAAAGCGCAGGGGGAGGAGAGACCCAGTACTTC. Translation: CASSQESAGGGETQYF.

This chain uses TRBV5-6 with TRBJ2-3; 7 bases are shared with TRBD1. Germline CDR1 SGHDT, CDR2 YYEEEE. V lost 3 bases, J lost 1 base, and 8 bases stayed unmatched. The CDR3 spans 16 residues. CDR3 sequence (DNA): TGTGCCAGCAGCTCGACGACAGGGCTGGGCACAGATACGCAGTATTTT. Translation gives CASSSTTGLGTDTQYF.

About this clonotype: A read error is possible here, since a much larger clone lies one base away. The chain links TRBV10-2 to TRBJ2-6; D is possibly TRBD1 or TRBD2 (6 bases each). Germline V gives CDR1 WSHSY, CDR2 SAAADI. The CDR3 loop spans 16 amino acids. This CDR3 reads CASSESGGSGANILTF. CDR3 DNA: TGCGCCAGCAGTGAGTCGGGGGGCTCTGGGGCCAACATCCTGACTTTC.

This chain uses TRBV5-4 with TRBJ2-7; 10 bases line up with TRBD2. CDR1 and CDR2 from the germline V gene are SGHNT and YYREEE (reference sequence). The CDR3 covers 17 residues. V lost 4 bases and J lost 0; bases outside the gene matches: 10. CDR3 region: CASSPGLAGAPSYEQYF. In DNA form, the CDR3 reads TGTGCCAGCAGCCCGGGGCTAGCGGGGGCCCCCTCCTACGAGCAGTACTTC.

This chain links TRBV5-1 with TRBJ1-2; D not certain. Germline-derived CDR1 and CDR2 are SGHRS and YFSETQ. This CDR3 has 14 amino acids. V was shortened by 4 bases and J by 3 bases, with 13 bases between the two germline ends. The DNA for the CDR3 is TGCGCCAGCAGCCCGGCGGGGTTTGACTATGGCTACACCTTC. Its protein is CASSPAGFDYGYTF.

The table lists this clonotype with a few counts. The genes are TRBV10-3 and TRBJ2-7; D may be TRBD2 (7 bases). V lost 2 bases to trimming and J lost 5 bases, with 16 bases between them. The germline gives CDR1 ENHRY, CDR2 SYGVKD. The CDR3 loop spans 15 amino acids. The CDR3 spells CAISERLQGGDEQYF. CDR3 DNA sequence: TGTGCCATCAGTGAGAGACTACAGGGAGGGGACGAGCAGTACTTC.

This clonotype turned up a few times. V usage is TRBV18 and J usage is TRBJ2-7; D is perhaps TRBD1 or TRBD2 (5 bases each). This CDR3 spans 12 amino acids. Trimming took off 1 base at V and 5 bases at J, with 6 bases between the two ends. CDR1 and CDR2 from the germline V gene are KGHSH and LQKENI. The CDR3 DNA is TGTGCCAGCTCACCACGGGGGAACGAGCAGTACTTC. It specifies CASSPRGNEQYF.

The J gene is TRBJ2-2, the V gene TRBV7-2; TRBD2 matches 13 bases. Trimming took 5 bases from V and 6 from J; bases not matched to a gene: 9. The CDR3 contains 17 residues. Germline V gene lookup returns CDR1 SGHTA and CDR2 FQGNSA. CDR3 region: CASSLTPTSGRAGELFF. CDR3 bases: TGTGCCAGCAGCCTAACCCCCACTAGCGGGAGGGCCGGGGAGCTGTTTTTT. Full variable domain (remainder filled in from reference TRBV7-2 and TRBJ2-2): GAGVSQSPSNKVTEKGKDVELRCDPISGHTALYWYRQSLGQGLEFLIYFQGNSAPDKSGLPSDRFSAERTGGSVSTLTIQRTQQEDSAVYLCASSLTPTSGRAGELFFGEGSRLTVL.

V and J are TRBV29-1 and TRBJ2-1; TRBD2 aligns across 11 bases. Germline CDR1 reads SQVTM; CDR2 reads ANQGSEA. CDR3 length: 12 residues. The CDR3 nucleotides are TGCACCTCTAGCGGGGGGTACAATGAGCAGTTCTTC. Translating it yields CTSSGGYNEQFF.

The V gene is TRBV5-1, the J gene TRBJ2-1; 8 bases align to TRBD2. The CDR3 sequence is 16 residues long. CDR1 SGHRS and CDR2 YFSETQ come from the germline V gene. Trimming cost V 0 bases and J 7 bases; bases outside gene matches: 9. CDR3 in amino acids: CASSLGRGGLRNEQFF. Written as DNA, the CDR3 is TGCGCCAGCAGCTTGGGCCGGGGGGGACTTCGGAATGAGCAGTTCTTC.

The rearrangement joins TRBV24-1 to TRBJ1-5; TRBD1 matches 10 bases. CDR3 length: 16 residues. V trimming: 2 bases; J trimming: 3 bases; junction bases outside the gene matches: 3. The germline gives CDR1 KGHDR, CDR2 SFDVKD. Here the CDR3 reads CATSDSTGGVNQPQHF. CDR3 DNA: TGTGCCACCAGTGATTCGACAGGGGGCGTCAATCAGCCCCAGCATTTT.

A word on this clonotype: No conserved phenylalanine or tryptophan ends this CDR3, so it is likely a read error. The DNA is omitted, as the CDR3 cannot be located on it reliably, and the CDR3 follows TCRdb's listing. The chain carries TRBV11-2 and TRBJ2-5; the listed D gene, TRBD2, was not tested against the DNA. The CDR3 comprises 11 residues, both ends counted. CDR1 is SGHAT, CDR2 FQNNGV, per germline. This CDR3 reads CASSFSSGAPS.

There are many counts of this clonotype. The genes are TRBV7-2 and TRBJ2-7; no clear D gene. Between the trimmed V and J ends, which lost 6 bases and 0 bases, there was a span of 3 bases. This CDR3 is built from 11 residues. The germline gives CDR1 SGHTA, CDR2 FQGNSA. The CDR3 loop reads CASSRSYEQYF. The CDR3 DNA reads TGTGCCAGCAGTCGCTCCTACGAGCAGTACTTC.

In DNA form, the CDR3 reads TGCAGTGCTAAAGAGGGACGGGGGGGCACAGATACGCAGTATTTT. This sequence encodes CSAKEGRGGTDTQYF. V and J are TRBV20-1 and TRBJ2-3; 7 nucleotides align to TRBD2. The V and J ends lost 4 bases and 1 base, in that order; junction bases with no gene match: 8. This CDR3 spans 15 amino acids. Germline-derived CDR1 and CDR2 are DFQATT and SNEGSKA (reference sequence).

V usage is TRBV4-1 and J usage is TRBJ2-1; TRBD2 matches 8 bases. V dropped 3 bases and J dropped 6; count of bases not matched to a gene: 7. CDR1 and CDR2 (germline): MGHRA, YSYEKL. This CDR3 region has 15 residues. The CDR3 region has the DNA TGCGCCAGCAGCCACCGGGGGACTAGTGGCAATGAGCAGTTCTTC. Protein sequence: CASSHRGTSGNEQFF.

V and J are TRBV5-1 and TRBJ1-1; D may be TRBD1 (5 bases). This CDR3 has 13 amino acids. V was trimmed by 4 bases and J by 7 bases, leaving 14 bases between them. Per germline, CDR1 SGHRS and CDR2 YFSETQ. This CDR3 reads CASSPFGQGEAFF. The CDR3 DNA sequence: TGCGCCAGCAGCCCCTTTGGCCAGGGTGAAGCTTTCTTT.

This clonotype was detected many times. V and J are TRBV7-2 and TRBJ1-1; TRBD1 is a possible D gene (6 bases). Germline values: CDR1 SGHTA, CDR2 FQGNSA. The CDR3 consists of 13 residues. V was shortened by 1 base and J by 10 bases, with 13 bases between the two germline ends. CDR3 bases: TGTGCCAGCAGCTTAGAAGGGCAGGGGACAGCTTTCTTT. It encodes CASSLEGQGTAFF.